One and the same sample provided the 30 T cell receptor beta chains below, sequenced in a study of T cells after yellow fever vaccination (dated by TCRdb to about 2019). What the treatment or condition label conveys for this sample: live attenuated yellow fever vaccine strain. Library construction relied on 5' RACE. The sample was run on an Illumina NovaSeq 6000. The public reads were reprocessed in TCRdb via fastp at Q25 and MiXCR, keeping in-frame beta chains. Here each entry gathers all rows of one CDR3 protein and keeps the most common genes and DNA. The sample table shows 250,000 or so distinct CDR3 sequences, and approximately 3.8% are seen once. The top ten hold around a fifth of the sample. The sample here was PBMCs, taken 15 days after the yellow fever booster vaccination. These receptors originate from a man between 18 and 29 years old who received the YFV17D yellow fever vaccine.

This clonotype was counted many times. The chain couples TRBV20-1 to TRBJ1-6; D not resolved. This CDR3 is 15 amino acids long. Germline V gives CDR1 DFQATT, CDR2 SNEGSKA (reference sequence). V gave up 6 bases and J gave up 0 bases, with 12 bases separating them. The CDR3 region has the DNA TGCAGTGCGCGGAGGCTGAGCTCCTATAATTCACCCCTCCACTTT. Protein: CSARRLSSYNSPLHF.

This clonotype was seen more than once but under ten times. The chain recombines TRBV5-4 with TRBJ2-1; D may be TRBD2 (7 bases). Germline V gene data show CDR1 as SGHNT and CDR2 as YYREEE (reference sequence). CDR3 length: 15 amino acids. V lost 0 bases, J lost 11 bases, and 18 bases lay in between. The CDR3 region is CASSLEGRGVRKQFF. The CDR3 coding sequence is TGTGCCAGCAGCTTGGAAGGGAGGGGGGTGAGGAAGCAGTTCTTC.

With respect to this clonotype: A much larger clone differs by one base, so this may be a read error. The genes are TRBV11-2 and TRBJ2-7, with 9 bases that match TRBD1. Germline-derived CDR1 and CDR2 are SGHAT and FQNNGV. The CDR3 extends over 14 amino acids. Written as DNA, the CDR3 is TGTGCCAGCAGCGGACAGGGGACACGCTACGAGCTGTACTTC. Encoded protein: CASSGQGTRYELYF.

There are many counts of this clonotype. This rearrangement joins TRBV9 to TRBJ2-2, with a tentative D call TRBD1 (5 bases). Germline assignment: CDR1 SGDLS and CDR2 YYNGEE. The CDR3 is made up of 15 amino acids. V lost 0 bases and J 7 bases, leaving 13 bases between the germline ends. The CDR3 region is CASSVGGWGGGELFF. DNA for the CDR3: TGTGCCAGCAGCGTAGGGGGCTGGGGCGGCGGGGAGCTGTTTTTT.

This clonotype was found many times. V is TRBV27 and J is TRBJ2-5, with 11 nucleotides matching TRBD2. CDR3 size: 16 residues. Germline loops: CDR1 MNHEY, CDR2 SMNVEV (reference sequence). V was clipped by 5 bases and J by 5 bases; unmatched bases: 10. CDR3 sequence (DNA): TGTGCCAGCAGTCTCGGGTCTAGCGGGGGGCGGGAGACCCAGTACTTC. This codes for CASSLGSSGGRETQYF.

The V gene is TRBV24-1, the J gene TRBJ2-1; D is possibly TRBD2 (7 bases). This CDR3 region has 18 residues. Trimming shortened V by 2 bases and J by 7 bases, and 23 bases separated the two germline ends. CDR1 and CDR2 from the germline V gene are KGHDR and SFDVKD. CDR3 sequence reads: CATSDSRGARLAHNEQFF. The CDR3 region has the DNA TGTGCCACCAGTGATTCACGGGGGGCGAGGCTAGCGCATAATGAGCAGTTCTTC.

The table lists this clonotype with many counts. This chain connects TRBV7-2 to TRBJ2-5; TRBD1 aligns across 7 bases. The CDR3 extends over 15 amino acids. Germline CDR1 SGHTA, CDR2 FQGNSA. J was trimmed by 1 base and V by 1 base; bases with no gene match: 3. Written as DNA, the CDR3 is TGTGCCAGCAGCTTAGGGGGGACAGCCCAAGAGACCCAGTACTTC. Its protein product is CASSLGGTAQETQYF. Filled out from reference TRBV7-2 and TRBJ2-5, the complete variable domain reads GAGVSQSPSNKVTEKGKDVELRCDPISGHTALYWYRQSLGQGLEFLIYFQGNSAPDKSGLPSDRFSAERTGGSVSTLTIQRTQQEDSAVYLCASSLGGTAQETQYFGPGTRLLVL.

This clonotype has at least ten counts. The chain couples TRBV6-5 to TRBJ1-1; D perhaps matches TRBD1 (6 bases). The germline CDR1 and CDR2 sequences are MNHEY and SVGAGI. Trimming took off 0 bases at V and 0 bases at J, with 20 bases between the two ends. This CDR3 has 19 amino acids. CDR3 protein: CASSYSKFTGRRVNTEAFF. CDR3 nucleotide sequence: TGTGCCAGCAGTTACTCGAAATTTACAGGGCGGAGGGTGAACACTGAAGCTTTCTTT.

The table lists this clonotype with many counts. The chain has TRBV30 and TRBJ2-1; D gene ambiguous. Per the germline V gene, CDR1 is GTSNPN and CDR2 is SVGIG (reference sequence). The CDR3 is made up of 11 amino acids. Trimming removed 0 bases at V and 12 bases at J, with 9 bases between. The DNA of the CDR3 is TGTGCCTGGAGTGTACTATCCGGGCAGTTCTTC. Protein product: CAWSVLSGQFF.

This clonotype was picked up many times. The chain joins TRBV11-3 to TRBJ2-5, with no clear D. The CDR3 sequence is 13 residues long. Between the trimmed V and J ends, which lost 3 bases and 4 bases, there was a span of 9 bases. Germline V CDR1 and CDR2: SGHNT, YENEEA. CDR3 region: CASSFEDGETQYF. In DNA, the CDR3 is TGTGCCAGCAGCTTTGAGGATGGAGAGACCCAGTACTTC. Full variable domain (missing parts from reference TRBV11-3 and TRBJ2-5): EAGVVQSPRYKIIEKKQPVAFWCNPISGHNTLYWYLQNLGQGPELLIRYENEEAVDDSQLPKDRFSAERLKGVDSTLKIQPAELGDSAVYLCASSFEDGETQYFGPGTRLLVL.

Ten or more counts support this clonotype. V gene TRBV12-3 or TRBV12-4 combines with J gene TRBJ2-2, with 12 bases matching TRBD1. CDR3 length equals 16 residues. With 5 bases clipped from V and 7 bases from J, the junction kept 8 bases outside the gene matches. This CDR3 reads CASSQPGQGAGGELFF. DNA for the CDR3: TGTGCCAGCAGTCAACCGGGACAGGGGGCGGGCGGGGAGCTGTTTTTT.

This clonotype was counted many times. The chain has TRBV29-1 and TRBJ1-1, with D possibly matching TRBD1 (6 bases). The CDR3 is 14 amino acids. The germline V and J ends were trimmed by 4 bases and 5 bases, with 17 bases remaining between them. Germline V gives CDR1 SQVTM, CDR2 ANQGSEA. The CDR3 DNA reads as TGCAGCGTTGGAAGGGGGAGATCCGGGACTGAAGCTTTCTTT. This translates into CSVGRGRSGTEAFF.

In this sample, this clonotype turned up many times. The chain joins TRBV20-1 to TRBJ1-1; no definite D call. The germline V and J ends were trimmed by 7 bases and 5 bases, with 11 bases remaining between them. Germline V CDR1 and CDR2: DFQATT, SNEGSKA (reference sequence). The CDR3 has 11 residues. The CDR3 loop reads CSVSRDTEAFF. CDR3 coding DNA: TGCAGTGTCAGTAGGGATACTGAAGCTTTCTTT.

This clonotype has ten or more counts. CDR3 amino acids: CASSSPSFYEQYV. CDR3 nucleotides: TGTGCCAGCAGCTCCCCCTCCTTTTACGAGCAGTACGTC. The chain is built from TRBV7-8 and TRBJ2-7; unclear D gene. V lost 4 bases and J 4 bases, leaving 11 bases between the germline ends. The CDR3 has 13 amino acids. Germline loops: CDR1 SGHVS, CDR2 FQNEAQ.

In this sample, this clonotype turned up many times. The chain recombines TRBV6-2 or TRBV6-3 with TRBJ2-3; 13 bases agree with TRBD2. The CDR3 runs to 16 residues. Trimming removed 2 bases from V and 9 bases from J; junction bases left unmatched: 8. Per germline, CDR1 MNHEY and CDR2 SVGEGT. The CDR3 DNA reads as TGTGCCAGCAGTTACCCCTGGACTAGCGGGGGTTCAACGCAGTATTTT. Residues: CASSYPWTSGGSTQYF.

In its sample, this clonotype was seen many times. V is TRBV18 and J is TRBJ2-7, with D possibly being TRBD1 (6 bases). The CDR3 runs to 15 residues. Deletions cut 4 bases from V and 2 bases from J, with 15 bases between. Per the germline V gene, CDR1 is KGHSH and CDR2 is LQKENI. CDR3 region: CASSREQGMTYEQYF. In DNA form, the CDR3 reads TGTGCCAGCTCACGGGAACAGGGAATGACCTACGAGCAGTACTTC.

The rearrangement links TRBV4-1 to TRBJ1-2; D not certain. V lost 0 bases to trimming and J lost 8 bases, with 16 bases between them. The germline CDR1 and CDR2 sequences are MGHRA and YSYEKL. The CDR3 is 15 residues long. CDR3 loop: CASSQEAATRRGYTF. CDR3 DNA: TGCGCCAGCAGCCAAGAGGCGGCCACCCGCCGGGGCTACACCTTC.

This clonotype showed up many times. The rearrangement links TRBV5-1 to TRBJ2-1; D is unclear. This CDR3 comprises 13 residues. Germline CDR1 reads SGHRS; CDR2 reads YFSETQ. V dropped 2 bases and J dropped 5 bases, with 8 bases sitting between them. The CDR3 protein is CASSFVSNNEQFF. CDR3 sequence (DNA): TGCGCCAGCAGCTTCGTCTCGAACAATGAGCAGTTCTTC. Filled out from reference TRBV5-1 and TRBJ2-1, the complete variable domain reads KAGVTQTPRYLIKTRGQQVTLSCSPISGHRSVSWYQQTPGQGLQFLFEYFSETQRNKGNFPGRFSGRQFSNSRSEMNVSTLELGDSALYLCASSFVSNNEQFFGPGTRLTVL.

The table lists this clonotype with many counts. The chain links TRBV2 to TRBJ2-7; D may be TRBD2 (6 bases). CDR3 size: 13 residues. In germline, CDR1 is SNHLY, CDR2 FYNNEI. V was shortened by 8 bases and J by 2 bases, with 13 bases between the two germline ends. In nucleotides, the CDR3 is TGTGCCAGCGGGGAGGCCAGGGCCTACGAGCAGTACTTC. It yields the protein CASGEARAYEQYF.

This clonotype was observed at least ten times. The chain combines TRBV2 with TRBJ1-2, with TRBD1 identical over 8 bases. V dropped 7 bases and J dropped 4; count of bases not matched to a gene: 8. The CDR3 is made up of 14 amino acids. Germline CDR1 SNHLY, CDR2 FYNNEI. CDR3 residues: CASIVEQGGYGYTF. CDR3 in DNA: TGTGCCAGCATAGTAGAACAGGGGGGCTATGGCTACACCTTC.

Ten or more counts support this clonotype. V gene TRBV20-1 combines with J gene TRBJ2-2; 7 bases map to TRBD2. The CDR3 consists of 15 residues. Germline V gene data show CDR1 as DFQATT and CDR2 as SNEGSKA (reference sequence). V was pared by 5 bases and J by 2 bases, with 8 bases of the junction left unmatched. The chain's CDR3 is CSAAEAGLNTGELFF. The CDR3 region has the DNA TGCAGTGCTGCAGAAGCGGGGCTAAACACCGGGGAGCTGTTTTTT.

In this sample, this clonotype turned up many times. The gene calls are TRBV6-2 or TRBV6-3 and TRBJ2-5; 7 bases line up with TRBD2. CDR3 length: 14 residues. The germline gives CDR1 MNHEY, CDR2 SVGEGT. Trimming at V came to 11 bases and at J to 3 bases, leaving 12 bases not matched to a gene. CDR3 coding DNA: TGTGCCGGATCGACCACGGCGGGGGAAGAGACCCAGTACTTC. Amino acids: CAGSTTAGEETQYF.

This clonotype was counted at least ten times. V gene TRBV3-1 combines with J gene TRBJ2-5; 13 bases are shared with TRBD2. The J segment lost 7 bases and the V segment lost 4 bases, leaving 6 bases of the junction unmatched. Germline V gives CDR1 LGHDT, CDR2 YNNKEL (reference sequence). CDR3 length equals 15 residues. CDR3 nucleotide sequence: TGTGCCAGCAGCCTGACTAGCGGGGGGCCGGGGACCCAGTACTTC. Its protein is CASSLTSGGPGTQYF.

J is TRBJ2-7 and V is TRBV20-1, with D perhaps TRBD2 (5 bases). CDR1 is DFQATT, CDR2 SNEGSKA, per germline (reference sequence). Deletions cut 6 bases from V and 0 bases from J, with 12 bases between. The CDR3 loop spans 13 amino acids. The DNA of the CDR3 is TGCAGTGCAACCACGGGGAGCTCCTACGAGCAGTACTTC. It yields the protein CSATTGSSYEQYF.

This clonotype has ten or more counts. CDR3 residues: CSANYRVGGYTF. Here the CDR3 DNA reads TGCAGTGCCAATTACAGGGTCGGAGGCTACACCTTC. The rearrangement uses TRBV20-1 and TRBJ1-2, with D perhaps matching TRBD1 (6 bases). The germline V gene encodes CDR1 DFQATT and CDR2 SNEGSKA (reference sequence). The CDR3 spans 12 residues. V lost 6 bases to trimming and J lost 8 bases, with 16 bases between them.

This clonotype appeared many times. This chain uses TRBV7-2 with TRBJ1-2; weak D call: TRBD1 (6 bases). Germline assignment: CDR1 SGHTA and CDR2 FQGNSA. V lost 1 base and J 3 bases, leaving 15 bases between the germline ends. This CDR3 has 16 amino acids. In DNA, the CDR3 is TGTGCCAGCAGCTTAGGAGGTGACAGGCGTCACTATGGCTACACCTTC. Translation: CASSLGGDRRHYGYTF.

At least ten counts were recorded for this clonotype. J is TRBJ2-2 and V is TRBV5-1; possible D gene TRBD1, 5 bases. The CDR3 has 17 amino acids. Germline-derived CDR1 and CDR2 are SGHRS and YFSETQ. V lost 0 bases and J 0 bases, leaving 12 bases between the germline ends. In nucleotides, the CDR3 is TGCGCCAGCAGCTTGGACCCCCCGACAGCGAACACCGGGGAGCTGTTTTTT. This encodes CASSLDPPTANTGELFF.

The chain employs TRBV15 and TRBJ1-6, with 8 nucleotides matching TRBD1. Germline loops: CDR1 LNHNV, CDR2 YYDKDF (reference sequence). Germline trimming cut 6 bases from V and 7 bases from J; bases unmatched to any gene: 5. This CDR3 is built from 14 residues. CDR3 nucleotides: TGTGCCACCAGGGCTGACAGGGGCAATTCACCCCTCCACTTT. This gives the protein CATRADRGNSPLHF.

This clonotype was observed at least ten times. The chain combines TRBV20-1 with TRBJ2-3, with TRBD2 matching over 10 bases. This CDR3 is 14 amino acids long. J lost 0 bases, V lost 7 bases, and 4 bases had no gene match. The germline gives CDR1 DFQATT, CDR2 SNEGSKA (reference sequence). Here the CDR3 reads CSGGLASSTDTQYF. DNA of the CDR3: TGCAGTGGGGGACTAGCGAGTAGCACAGATACGCAGTATTTT.

This clonotype appeared many times. The junction departs from the called germline gene at one end, perhaps through a read error. The chain joins TRBV5-1 to TRBJ2-7; TRBD1 matches 8 bases. CDR3 size: 13 residues. Germline V gene lookup returns CDR1 SGHRS and CDR2 YFSETQ. The DNA for the CDR3 is TGTGCCAGCAGCTTAGGACAGGGAGACGAGCAGTACTTC. It encodes CASSLGQGDEQYF.